Sequencing of this TCR beta chain was carried out in a study of shared clonotypes between healthy human individuals. Using immunoSEQ multiplex PCR, the repertoire was profiled, and TCRdb retains in-frame clones only, with some absent. The sample lists fewer than 600,000 clones; approximately 79% were seen once. The V gene end was trimmed by 2 bases and the J gene end by 5 bases; junction bases not matched to a gene: 2. CDR1 and CDR2 (germline): SQVTM, ANQGSEA. This CDR3 spans 13 amino acids. This clone was seen once. The clonotype comes from a woman between 40 and 50 years old in good health. Some clones in this sample may be carry-over from other donors' samples. The chain links TRBV29-1 to TRBJ2-1; 8 bases fit TRBD2. Sequenced material: PBMCs. The CDR3 spells CSVELAGHNEQFF. The CDR3 nucleotides read TGCAGCGTTGAACTAGCGGGCCACAATGAGCAGTTCTTC.